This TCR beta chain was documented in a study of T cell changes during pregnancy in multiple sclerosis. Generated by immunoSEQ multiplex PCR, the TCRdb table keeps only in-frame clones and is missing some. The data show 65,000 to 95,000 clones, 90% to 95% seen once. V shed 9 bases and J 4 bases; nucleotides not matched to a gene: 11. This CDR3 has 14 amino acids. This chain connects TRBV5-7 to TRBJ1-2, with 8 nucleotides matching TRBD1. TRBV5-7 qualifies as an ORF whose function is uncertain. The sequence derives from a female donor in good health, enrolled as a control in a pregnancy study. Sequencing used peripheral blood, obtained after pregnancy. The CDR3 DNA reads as TGTGCCACATCTGAGAACAGGGGGGCCTATGGCTACACCTTC. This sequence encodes CATSENRGAYGYTF.